These 31 T cell receptor beta chains were all obtained from the same sample, sequenced in a study of Graves' ophthalmopathy and Graves' hyperthyroidism. As the template, RNA transcripts were used to amplify TCR beta CDR3 regions. The library came from an HTBI-primed first-round RT-PCR and a second-round multiplex PCR. TCRdb used MiXCR to reprocess the multiplex PCR reads, holding one entry per CDR3 protein. Among almost 750,000 distinct CDR3 sequences listed, roughly 41% were seen once. What was sequenced was peripheral blood. These receptors were obtained from an adult man with Graves' ophthalmopathy.

V and J are TRBV25-1 and TRBJ2-3, with D tentatively TRBD2 (6 bases). The CDR3 extends over 15 amino acids. Germline V CDR1 and CDR2: MGHDK, SYGVNS. V shed 0 bases and J shed 3 bases, with 10 bases lying between them. CDR3 DNA: TGTGCCAGCAGTGAATATGGCGGGGATACAGATACGCAGTATTTT. Translation: CASSEYGGDTDTQYF.

This clonotype appeared a single time. Lacking the conserved final phenylalanine or tryptophan, this CDR3 likely reflects a read error. It is unclear where the CDR3 begins or ends on the DNA, so no DNA is shown, and the CDR3 is as TCRdb lists it. The V call is TRBV25-1, the J call TRBJ1-3. Germline V gives CDR1 MGHDK, CDR2 SYGVNS. The CDR3 is made up of 12 amino acids, end residues included. CDR3 loop: CASEANVGGVDT.

This clonotype has only a few counts. This chain uses TRBV10-3 with TRBJ1-1; D remains ambiguous. V was cut by 2 bases and J by 1 base, with 11 bases left in between. The CDR3 totals 15 residues. Germline V gives CDR1 ENHRY, CDR2 SYGVKD. For the CDR3, the DNA is TGTGCCATCAGTGAGCCCGGGGTGGGGAACACTGAAGCTTTCTTT. It yields the protein CAISEPGVGNTEAFF.

The sample holds many counts of this clonotype. The CDR3 region is CASSPTDRESTKQYF. CDR3 bases: TGTGCCAGCAGTCCAACGGACAGGGAATCTACGAAGCAGTACTTC. The gene calls are TRBV25-1 and TRBJ2-7, with 8 bases lining up with TRBD1. The junction had 14 bases not matched to a gene; V was cut back by 5 bases and J by 8 bases. Germline V gene sequence: CDR1 MGHDK, CDR2 SYGVNS. This CDR3 spans 15 amino acids.

The rearrangement uses TRBV12-3 or TRBV12-4 and TRBJ1-4; TRBD1 matches 7 bases. Germline trimming cut 6 bases from V and 5 bases from J; bases unmatched to any gene: 12. The CDR3 contains 16 residues. CDR3 in DNA: TGTGCCAGCAGAACTGCCACCGGGACAGCAAATGAAAAACTGTTTTTT. It codes for CASRTATGTANEKLFF.

V gene TRBV2 combines with J gene TRBJ1-6; D perhaps matches TRBD1 (6 bases). The germline CDR1 and CDR2 sequences are SNHLY and FYNNEI. The CDR3 contains 15 residues. The ends were cut back, 6 bases at V and 5 bases at J, with 14 bases in the middle. DNA for the CDR3: TGTGCCAGCAGAAAAACAGGGTGGAATAATTCACCCCTCCACTTT. This translates into CASRKTGWNNSPLHF.

This clonotype was counted only a few times. This sequence joins TRBV7-2 and TRBJ2-7; D ambiguous. V dropped 8 bases and J dropped 1 base, with 12 bases sitting between them. Germline V gene data show CDR1 as SGHTA and CDR2 as FQGNSA. The CDR3 runs to 13 residues. The CDR3: CASGRPQSYEQYF. The CDR3 bases are TGTGCCAGCGGCCGCCCCCAGTCCTACGAGCAGTACTTC. Looking up the rest from reference TRBV7-2 and TRBJ2-7 gives the full variable domain: GAGVSQSPSNKVTEKGKDVELRCDPISGHTALYWYRQSLGQGLEFLIYFQGNSAPDKSGLPSDRFSAERTGGSVSTLTIQRTQQEDSAVYLCASGRPQSYEQYFGPGTRLTVT.

The chain is built from TRBV9 and TRBJ2-2; TRBD2 matches 8 bases. Trimming cost V 6 bases and J 2 bases; bases outside gene matches: 9. This CDR3 has 16 amino acids. CDR1 is SGDLS and CDR2 is YYNGEE in the germline V gene. CDR3 in amino acids: CASTHTGLANTGELFF. Written as DNA, the CDR3 is TGTGCCAGCACCCATACAGGACTAGCTAACACCGGGGAGCTGTTTTTT.

This clonotype turned up a few times. V usage is TRBV19 and J usage is TRBJ1-1; D is ambiguous. V lost 3 bases, J lost 1 base, and 9 bases lay in between. Germline CDR1 and CDR2: LNHDA and SQIVND (reference sequence). This CDR3 comprises 14 residues. The CDR3 here is CASSIFLGNTEAFF. The CDR3 region has the DNA TGTGCCAGTAGTATCTTCTTGGGGAACACTGAAGCTTTCTTT.

The rearrangement links TRBV20-1 to TRBJ2-7, with 11 bases matching TRBD1. The CDR3 consists of 14 residues. CDR1 is DFQATT and CDR2 is SNEGSKA in the germline V gene (reference sequence). V lost 1 base, J lost 7 bases, and 6 bases stayed unmatched. CDR3 DNA: TGCAGTGCTAGAGGGGACAGGGGGGCCGGGGAGCAGTACTTC. Translation: CSARGDRGAGEQYF.

This clonotype turned up a few times. The V and J genes are TRBV6-6 and TRBJ1-5, with D tentatively TRBD1 (6 bases). From germline, CDR1 is MNHNY and CDR2 SVGAGI (reference sequence). The CDR3 runs 15 residues. V lost 2 bases to trimming and J lost 7 bases, with 15 bases between them. This chain's CDR3 is CASSYNRAGEQPQHF. The CDR3 coding sequence is TGTGCCAGCAGTTACAATCGGGCAGGGGAACAGCCCCAGCATTTT.

The chain joins TRBV9 to TRBJ2-5, with 7 bases aligning to TRBD1. The CDR3 extends over 15 amino acids. CDR1 is SGDLS and CDR2 is YYNGEE in the germline V gene. With 3 bases clipped from V and 5 bases from J, the junction kept 10 bases outside the gene matches. The CDR3 nucleotides read TGTGCCAGCAGCGGATGGACAGGACTTGGGGAGACCCAGTACTTC. It yields the protein CASSGWTGLGETQYF.

The rearrangement links TRBV15 to TRBJ2-3; D not resolved. Per the germline V gene, CDR1 is LNHNV and CDR2 is YYDKDF (reference sequence). Trimming shortened V by 3 bases and J by 1 base, and 5 bases separated the two germline ends. The CDR3 has 13 amino acids. In DNA, the CDR3 is TGTGCCACCAGCAGGGCGGGCACAGATACGCAGTATTTT. This encodes CATSRAGTDTQYF.

The table lists this clonotype with a few counts. The V call is TRBV19, the J call TRBJ2-7, with 9 bases matching TRBD2. Germline V gene sequence: CDR1 LNHDA, CDR2 SQIVND (reference sequence). This CDR3 region has 16 residues. V was pared by 2 bases and J by 2 bases, with 7 bases of the junction left unmatched. This CDR3 is CASSISPSGGTYEQYF. CDR3 bases: TGTGCCAGTAGTATAAGCCCCAGCGGGGGGACCTACGAGCAGTACTTC.

The chain links TRBV29-1 to TRBJ1-1; 7 nucleotides line up with TRBD1. This CDR3 region has 13 residues. J was trimmed by 4 bases and V by 3 bases; bases with no gene match: 5. Germline assignment: CDR1 SQVTM and CDR2 ANQGSEA. The CDR3 DNA sequence: TGCAGCGTTGAGGGGGGGACAGCCACTGAAGCTTTCTTT. Its protein product is CSVEGGTATEAFF.

This clonotype was seen many times. The chain has TRBV7-2 and TRBJ1-5; a possible D gene is TRBD1 (5 bases). Germline V gene lookup returns CDR1 SGHTA and CDR2 FQGNSA. Trimming stripped 6 bases from V and 7 bases from J, with 19 bases between. CDR3 size: 15 residues. The CDR3 DNA reads TGTGCCAGCAGTAGCACCGGGACCGGGGGGCAGCCCCAGCATTTT. It is translated as CASSSTGTGGQPQHF. The full variable domain, with the rest looked up from reference TRBV7-2 and TRBJ1-5, is GAGVSQSPSNKVTEKGKDVELRCDPISGHTALYWYRQSLGQGLEFLIYFQGNSAPDKSGLPSDRFSAERTGGSVSTLTIQRTQQEDSAVYLCASSSTGTGGQPQHFGDGTRLSIL.

The V gene is TRBV20-1, the J gene TRBJ1-1; 9 bases align to TRBD1. V was clipped by 6 bases and J by 3 bases; unmatched bases: 8. Germline V gene sequence: CDR1 DFQATT, CDR2 SNEGSKA (reference sequence). This CDR3 has 14 amino acids. CDR3 residues: CSAPNRGRDTEAFF. The CDR3 nucleotides are TGCAGTGCCCCGAACAGGGGGCGGGACACTGAAGCTTTCTTT.

The chain recombines TRBV11-1 with TRBJ2-5, with 7 bases matching TRBD2. CDR3 length: 16 residues. The germline gives CDR1 SGHAT, CDR2 FQDESV (reference sequence). V gave up 3 bases and J gave up 0 bases; unmatched junction bases: 7. CDR3 nucleotides: TGTGCCAGCAGCTTGCCCAGCGGGGCGTACCAAGAGACCCAGTACTTC. Encoded protein: CASSLPSGAYQETQYF.

V is TRBV7-9 and J is TRBJ2-7; 14 bases match TRBD2. This CDR3 comprises 15 residues. Germline V gives CDR1 SEHNR, CDR2 FQNEAQ (reference sequence). J lost 5 bases, V lost 1 base, and 1 base had no gene match. CDR3 amino acids: CASSLVGLAGDEQYF. The CDR3 DNA follows: TGTGCCAGCAGCTTAGTGGGACTAGCGGGAGACGAGCAGTACTTC.

At least ten counts were recorded for this clonotype. This sequence joins TRBV24-1 and TRBJ2-7, with TRBD1 matching over 8 bases. The CDR3 has 15 amino acids. The junction had 7 bases not matched to a gene; V was cut back by 5 bases and J by 2 bases. Germline V gene lookup returns CDR1 KGHDR and CDR2 SFDVKD. CDR3 coding DNA: TGTGCCACCAGTGCCGGACAGGGAAGTGCCTACGAGCAGTACTTC. Translated: CATSAGQGSAYEQYF.

The rearrangement joins TRBV10-3 to TRBJ2-5; 8 nucleotides agree with TRBD2. CDR1 and CDR2 (germline): ENHRY, SYGVKD. The V gene end was trimmed by 6 bases and the J gene end by 5 bases; junction bases not matched to a gene: 8. The CDR3 loop spans 14 amino acids. The CDR3 coding sequence is TGTGCCATCAGCGCTGGCGGGGGGACGGAGACCCAGTACTTC. This translates into CAISAGGGTETQYF.

The chain employs TRBV9 and TRBJ2-2; possible D gene TRBD2, 6 bases. The germline CDR1 and CDR2 sequences are SGDLS and YYNGEE. Trimming removed 4 bases at V and 6 bases at J, with 19 bases between. This CDR3 has 16 residues. The CDR3 DNA follows: TGTGCCAGCAGCCCCTGGGGAGCGGAGGGTTCCGGGGAGCTGTTTTTT. Amino acids: CASSPWGAEGSGELFF. Filled out from reference TRBV9 and TRBJ2-2, the complete variable domain reads DSGVTQTPKHLITATGQRVTLRCSPRSGDLSVYWYQQSLDQGLQFLIQYYNGEERAKGNILERFSAQQFPDLHSELNLSSLELGDSALYFCASSPWGAEGSGELFFGEGSRLTVL.

This clonotype was seen a handful of times. The chain employs TRBV7-9 and TRBJ1-2; no clear D. CDR1 is SEHNR and CDR2 is FQNEAQ in the germline V gene (reference sequence). This CDR3 spans 14 amino acids. The ends were cut back, 8 bases at V and 0 bases at J, with 13 bases in the middle. The CDR3 loop reads CASVENGPNYGYTF. The CDR3 nucleotides are TGTGCCAGCGTTGAGAATGGGCCTAACTATGGCTACACCTTC.

The chain's CDR3 is CASSSSGTRDSPYF. DNA of the CDR3: TGTGCCAGCAGCTCGTCAGGGACTAGGGATTCGCCGTACTTC. The chain combines TRBV7-9 with TRBJ2-5; the match to TRBD2 covers 8 bases. This CDR3 is built from 14 residues. Germline V gene data show CDR1 as SEHNR and CDR2 as FQNEAQ (reference sequence). V trimming: 4 bases; J trimming: 13 bases; junction bases outside the gene matches: 14.

This clonotype was counted a few times. Just one base apart from a much larger clone, this may be a read error. V and J are TRBV7-9 and TRBJ1-1; TRBD1 aligns across 7 bases. This CDR3 comprises 13 residues. Looked up from germline, CDR1 is SEHNR and CDR2 is FQNEAQ (reference sequence). CDR3: CASSWGQSSVSVF. The CDR3 DNA reads as TGTGCCAGCAGCTGGGGACAGTCGTCGGTGTCGGTCTTT.

As regards this clonotype: The junction departs from germline at one end; a sequencing error may be responsible. The rearrangement joins TRBV10-3 to TRBJ1-2; the D is unclear. Germline values: CDR1 ENHRY, CDR2 SYGVKD. The CDR3 is 15 residues long. In nucleotides, the CDR3 is TGTGCCAGCAGTGAACTAAACGGGGAAGTCTATGGCTACACCTTC. This gives the protein CASSELNGEVYGYTF.

In this sample, this clonotype turned up a few times. The chain employs TRBV6-5 and TRBJ1-1; D call uncertain. This CDR3 comprises 14 residues. The V gene lost 3 bases and the J gene lost 1 base, with 9 bases spanning the gap. Germline assignment: CDR1 MNHEY and CDR2 SVGAGI. In nucleotides, the CDR3 is TGTGCCAGCAGTTATGTTGGGGAGAACACTGAAGCTTTCTTT. It specifies CASSYVGENTEAFF.

This clonotype has only a few counts. The J gene is TRBJ2-2, the V gene TRBV29-1, with D hard to call. Germline CDR1 SQVTM, CDR2 ANQGSEA. V lost 1 base and J lost 0, with 6 bases in between. The CDR3 extends over 14 amino acids. CDR3 DNA: TGCAGCGTTGAAGTCAACTCGAACACCGGGGAGCTGTTTTTT. Translation: CSVEVNSNTGELFF.

This clonotype was detected ten times or more. The genes are TRBV7-9 and TRBJ1-4; 12 bases agree with TRBD1. The junction had 10 bases not matched to a gene; V was cut back by 5 bases and J by 3 bases. The CDR3 sequence is 18 residues long. Per the germline V gene, CDR1 is SEHNR and CDR2 is FQNEAQ (reference sequence). CDR3: CASSPGTGGTQANEKLFF. In DNA, the CDR3 is TGTGCCAGCAGCCCTGGGACAGGGGGCACCCAAGCTAATGAAAAACTGTTTTTT.

At least ten counts were recorded for this clonotype. V is TRBV29-1 and J is TRBJ2-7, with D unresolved. This CDR3 has 12 residues. CDR1 and CDR2 from the germline V gene are SQVTM and ANQGSEA. V was shortened by 5 bases and J by 0 bases, with 8 bases between the two germline ends. As DNA, the CDR3 is TGCAGCGTTTCAGTACTCTCCTACGAGCAGTACTTC. As protein: CSVSVLSYEQYF.

The table lists this clonotype with many counts. This chain links TRBV5-1 with TRBJ1-1; a possible D gene is TRBD1 (5 bases). Germline V gives CDR1 SGHRS, CDR2 YFSETQ. The V end lost 4 bases, the J end lost 5 bases, and 15 bases lay between the germline ends. The CDR3 is 14 residues long. The CDR3 loop reads CASSPGGGRTEAFF. For the CDR3, the DNA is TGCGCCAGCAGCCCTGGTGGGGGACGGACTGAAGCTTTCTTT.